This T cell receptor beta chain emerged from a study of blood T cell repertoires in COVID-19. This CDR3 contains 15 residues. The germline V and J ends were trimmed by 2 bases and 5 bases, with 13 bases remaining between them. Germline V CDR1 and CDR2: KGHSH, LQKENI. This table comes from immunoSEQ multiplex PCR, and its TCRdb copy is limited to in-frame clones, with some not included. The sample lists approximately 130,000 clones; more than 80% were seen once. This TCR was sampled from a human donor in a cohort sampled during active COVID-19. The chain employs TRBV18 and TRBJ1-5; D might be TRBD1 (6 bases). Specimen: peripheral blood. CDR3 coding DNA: TGTGCCAGCTCACCATTAGCAGGGGCAGATCAGCCCCAGCATTTT. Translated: CASSPLAGADQPQHF.